This T cell receptor (beta chain) came from a study of chemoradiotherapy in HPV16-positive cancers. Points from the study as a whole: The functional HPV-specific definition rests on just a couple of HPV16-positive patients. Non-HPV-specific T cells did not expand in tumors during treatment, whereas candidate HPV-specific clones and E7-related motifs did.

Over chemoradiotherapy, repertoires were sampled more than once. Repertoires were generated with immunoSEQ multiplex PCR, while TCRdb's copy carries only in-frame clones and drops some. Of some 14,000 clones listed, roughly 73% were seen once; the top ten hold roughly 1.4%. Germline assignment: CDR1 SEHNR and CDR2 FQNEAQ (reference sequence). Between the trimmed V and J ends, which lost 1 base and 3 bases, there was a span of 0 bases. The CDR3 totals 11 residues. Concerning this clone: Its antigen is as yet unknown.

The TCR comes from a human donor with HPV-associated anogenital cancer. This sequence joins TRBV7-9 and TRBJ1-1; D gene unclear. The specimen was obtained from a patient who underwent chemoradiotherapy. The CDR3 region is CASSLDTEAFF. CDR3 DNA sequence: TGTGCCAGCAGCTTAGACACTGAAGCTTTCTTT.